This T cell receptor beta chain was sequenced during a study of cytomegalovirus exposure and HLA in healthy donors. Findings and caveats of the study: Reportedly, HLA-A and HLA-B alleles of most subjects were accurately predicted from TCR beta. Reportedly, cytomegalovirus status was diagnosed with high sensitivity and specificity. Sequencing likely generated an artifact that appeared as a cluster of highly shared sequence variants.

The CDR3 extends over 15 amino acids. The PCR was carried out with 60 Vbeta primers and 13 Jbeta primers. Profiled with immunoSEQ multiplex PCR; TCRdb holds only in-frame clones, not every one. The sample holds some 250,000 clones, roughly 82% seen once. About this clone: Antigen: not known.

The material sequenced was PBMCs. This sequence originates from a woman in her thirties or forties in good health and CMV-seropositive. The rearrangement links TRBV21-1 to TRBJ2-1; TRBD2, the table's D call, was not compared with the DNA. TRBV21-1 is described as a pseudogene. Written as DNA, the CDR3 is TGTGCCAGCAGCGAGGAAGGTCCCGATTACAATGAGCAGTTCTTC. Translation gives CASSEEGPDYNEQFF.